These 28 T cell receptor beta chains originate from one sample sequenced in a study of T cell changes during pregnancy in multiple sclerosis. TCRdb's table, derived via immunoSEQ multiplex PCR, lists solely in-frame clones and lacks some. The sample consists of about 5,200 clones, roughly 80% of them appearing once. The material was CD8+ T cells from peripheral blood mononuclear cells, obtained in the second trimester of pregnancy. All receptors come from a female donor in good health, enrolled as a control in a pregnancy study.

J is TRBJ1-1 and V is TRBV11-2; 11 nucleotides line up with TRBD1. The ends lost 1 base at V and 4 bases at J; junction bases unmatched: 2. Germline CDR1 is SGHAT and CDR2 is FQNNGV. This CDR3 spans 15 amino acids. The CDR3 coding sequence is TGTGCCAGCAGCTTAGGGACAGGGGGCTTCACTGAAGCTTTCTTT. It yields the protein CASSLGTGGFTEAFF.

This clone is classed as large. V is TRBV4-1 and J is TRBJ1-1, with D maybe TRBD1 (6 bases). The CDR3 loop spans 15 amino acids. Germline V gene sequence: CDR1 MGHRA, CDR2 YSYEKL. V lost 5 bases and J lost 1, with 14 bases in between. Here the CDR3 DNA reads TGCGCCAGCAGCGCCCGGGGAGGGGGGAACACTGAAGCTTTCTTT. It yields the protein CASSARGGGNTEAFF.

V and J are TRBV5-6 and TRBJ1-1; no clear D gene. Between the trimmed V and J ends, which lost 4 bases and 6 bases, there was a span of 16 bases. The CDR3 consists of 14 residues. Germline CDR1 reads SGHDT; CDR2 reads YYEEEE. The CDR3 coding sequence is TGTGCCAGCAGCCCGCCGAGGGTAGAGGCTGAAGCTTTCTTT. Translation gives CASSPPRVEAEAFF. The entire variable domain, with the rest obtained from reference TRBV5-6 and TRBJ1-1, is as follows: DAGVTQSPTHLIKTRGQQVTLRCSPKSGHDTVSWYQQALGQGPQFIFQYYEEEERQRGNFPDRFSGHQFPNYSSELNVNALLLGDSALYLCASSPPRVEAEAFFGQGTRLTVV.

The CDR3 is CASSETSGGVLDTQYF. The CDR3 DNA is TGTGCCAGCAGCGAAACTAGCGGGGGGGTTTTAGATACGCAGTATTTT. The V and J genes are TRBV7-8 and TRBJ2-3; 13 bases are a match to TRBD2. This CDR3 region has 16 residues. The ends lost 5 bases at V and 5 bases at J; junction bases unmatched: 7. CDR1 and CDR2 (germline): SGHVS, FQNEAQ.

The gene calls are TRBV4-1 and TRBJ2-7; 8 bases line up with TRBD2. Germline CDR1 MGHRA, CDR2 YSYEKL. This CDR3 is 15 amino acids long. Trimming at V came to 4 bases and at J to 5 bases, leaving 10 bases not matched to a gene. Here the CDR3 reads CASSPAGTSNHEQYF. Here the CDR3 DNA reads TGCGCCAGCAGCCCCGCCGGGACTAGTAACCACGAGCAGTACTTC.

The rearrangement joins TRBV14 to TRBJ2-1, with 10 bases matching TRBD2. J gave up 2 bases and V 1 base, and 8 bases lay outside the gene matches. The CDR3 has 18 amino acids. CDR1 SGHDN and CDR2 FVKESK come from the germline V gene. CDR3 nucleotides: TGTGCCAGCAGCCAAGGCCCCATAGCGGGAGGTACCTACAATGAGCAGTTCTTC. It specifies CASSQGPIAGGTYNEQFF.

CDR3 residues: CASSQDRELASNEQFF. DNA of the CDR3: TGCGCCAGCAGCCAAGATCGGGAACTAGCATCCAATGAGCAGTTCTTC. V is TRBV4-1 and J is TRBJ2-1, with TRBD2 as a possible D gene (6 bases). This CDR3 has 16 residues. V was trimmed by 0 bases and J by 6 bases, leaving 15 bases between them. Looked up from germline, CDR1 is MGHRA and CDR2 is YSYEKL.

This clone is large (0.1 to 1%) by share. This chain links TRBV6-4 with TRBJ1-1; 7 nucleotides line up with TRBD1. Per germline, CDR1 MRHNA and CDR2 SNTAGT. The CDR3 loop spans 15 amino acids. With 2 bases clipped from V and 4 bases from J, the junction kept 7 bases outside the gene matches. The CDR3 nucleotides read TGTGCCAGCAGTGACGGGGCAGGGGGAAGCACTGAAGCTTTCTTT. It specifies CASSDGAGGSTEAFF.

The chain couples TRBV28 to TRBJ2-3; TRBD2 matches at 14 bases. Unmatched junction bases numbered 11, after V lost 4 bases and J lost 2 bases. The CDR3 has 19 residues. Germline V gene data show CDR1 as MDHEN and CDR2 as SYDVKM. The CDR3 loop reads CASSSPGLAGGRLTDTQYF. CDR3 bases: TGTGCCAGCAGTTCCCCAGGACTAGCGGGGGGAAGACTCACAGATACGCAGTATTTT.

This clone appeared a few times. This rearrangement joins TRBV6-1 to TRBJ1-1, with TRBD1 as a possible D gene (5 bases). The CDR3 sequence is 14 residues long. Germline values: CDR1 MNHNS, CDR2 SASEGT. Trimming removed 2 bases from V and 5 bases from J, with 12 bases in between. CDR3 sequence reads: CASSEWLGGTEAFF. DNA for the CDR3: TGTGCCAGCAGTGAATGGTTGGGGGGGACTGAAGCTTTCTTT.

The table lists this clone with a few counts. CDR3 bases: TGTGCCAGCAGCGGACTAGCGAACTCCTACAATGAGCAGTTCTTC. This gives the protein CASSGLANSYNEQFF. The V and J genes are TRBV7-2 and TRBJ2-1; 9 bases are shared with TRBD2. Germline loops: CDR1 SGHTA, CDR2 FQGNSA. V shed 5 bases, J shed 0 bases, and the junction held 2 bases outside the gene matches. This CDR3 spans 15 amino acids.

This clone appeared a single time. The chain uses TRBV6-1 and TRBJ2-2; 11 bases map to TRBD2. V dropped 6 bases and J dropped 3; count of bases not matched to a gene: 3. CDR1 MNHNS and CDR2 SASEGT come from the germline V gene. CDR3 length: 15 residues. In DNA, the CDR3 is TGTGCCAGCAGAATAGCGGGAGGGGACACCGGGGAGCTGTTTTTT. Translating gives CASRIAGGDTGELFF.

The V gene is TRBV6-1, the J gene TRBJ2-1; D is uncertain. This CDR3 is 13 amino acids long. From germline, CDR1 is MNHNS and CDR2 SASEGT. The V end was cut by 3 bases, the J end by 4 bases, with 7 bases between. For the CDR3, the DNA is TGTGCCAGCAGTGACGCGGAGTACAATGAGCAGTTCTTC. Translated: CASSDAEYNEQFF.

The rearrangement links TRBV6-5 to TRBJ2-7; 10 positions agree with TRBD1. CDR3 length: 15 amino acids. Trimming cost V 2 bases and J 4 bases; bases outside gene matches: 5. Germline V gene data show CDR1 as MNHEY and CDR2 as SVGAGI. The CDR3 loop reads CASSYGQGGGYEQYF. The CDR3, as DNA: TGTGCCAGCAGTTACGGACAGGGGGGCGGATACGAGCAGTACTTC.

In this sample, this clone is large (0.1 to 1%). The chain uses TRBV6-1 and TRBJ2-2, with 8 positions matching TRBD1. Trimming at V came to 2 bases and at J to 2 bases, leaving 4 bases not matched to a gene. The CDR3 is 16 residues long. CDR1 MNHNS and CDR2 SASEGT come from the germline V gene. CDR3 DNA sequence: TGTGCCAGCAGTGAACCCCCAGGGGGCAACACCGGGGAGCTGTTTTTT. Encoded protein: CASSEPPGGNTGELFF.

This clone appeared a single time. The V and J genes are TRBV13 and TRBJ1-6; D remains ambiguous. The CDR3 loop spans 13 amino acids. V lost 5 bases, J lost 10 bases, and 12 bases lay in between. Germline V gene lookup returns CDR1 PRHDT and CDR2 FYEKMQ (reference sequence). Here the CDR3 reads CASSKTGESPLHF. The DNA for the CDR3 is TGTGCCAGCAGCAAAACTGGGGAGTCACCCCTCCACTTT.

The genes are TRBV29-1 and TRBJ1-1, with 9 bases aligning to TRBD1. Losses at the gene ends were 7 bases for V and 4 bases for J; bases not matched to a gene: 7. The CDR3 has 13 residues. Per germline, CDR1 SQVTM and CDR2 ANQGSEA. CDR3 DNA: TGCAGCGCCCGGACAGGGGAGGGCACTGAAGCTTTCTTT. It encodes CSARTGEGTEAFF.

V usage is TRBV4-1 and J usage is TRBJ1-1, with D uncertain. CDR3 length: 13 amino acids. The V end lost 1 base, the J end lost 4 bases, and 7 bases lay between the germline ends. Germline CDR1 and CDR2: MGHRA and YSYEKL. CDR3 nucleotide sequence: TGCGCCAGCAGCCAAGTTGTCCTCACTGAAGCTTTCTTT. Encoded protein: CASSQVVLTEAFF.

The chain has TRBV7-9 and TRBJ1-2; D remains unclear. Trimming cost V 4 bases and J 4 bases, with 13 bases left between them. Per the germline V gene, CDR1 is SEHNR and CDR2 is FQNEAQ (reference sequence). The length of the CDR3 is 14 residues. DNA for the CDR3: TGTGCCAGCAGCTCGGGTCGGGTGCTCTATGGCTACACCTTC. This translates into CASSSGRVLYGYTF.

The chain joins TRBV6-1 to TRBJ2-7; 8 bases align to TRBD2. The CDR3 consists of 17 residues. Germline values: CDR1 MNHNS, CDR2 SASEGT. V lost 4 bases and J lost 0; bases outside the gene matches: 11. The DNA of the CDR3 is TGTGCCAGCAGTGCCCTATCCACCGGGACTAGCTCCTACGAGCAGTACTTC. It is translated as CASSALSTGTSSYEQYF.

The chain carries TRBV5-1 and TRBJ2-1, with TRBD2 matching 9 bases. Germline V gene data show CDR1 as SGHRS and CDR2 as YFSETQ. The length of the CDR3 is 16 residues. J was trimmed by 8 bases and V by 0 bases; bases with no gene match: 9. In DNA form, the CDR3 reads TGCGCCAGCAGCTTGGTTGGCGGGGGGGGCTCCCATGAGCAGTTCTTC. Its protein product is CASSLVGGGGSHEQFF. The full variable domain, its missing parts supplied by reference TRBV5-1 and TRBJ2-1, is KAGVTQTPRYLIKTRGQQVTLSCSPISGHRSVSWYQQTPGQGLQFLFEYFSETQRNKGNFPGRFSGRQFSNSRSEMNVSTLELGDSALYLCASSLVGGGGSHEQFFGPGTRLTVL.

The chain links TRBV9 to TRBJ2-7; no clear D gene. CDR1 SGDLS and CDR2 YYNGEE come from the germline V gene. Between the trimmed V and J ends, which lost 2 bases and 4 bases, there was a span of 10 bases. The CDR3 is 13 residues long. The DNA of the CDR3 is TGTGCCAGCAGCGTGGATGCGGAATACGAGCAGTACTTC. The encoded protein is CASSVDAEYEQYF.

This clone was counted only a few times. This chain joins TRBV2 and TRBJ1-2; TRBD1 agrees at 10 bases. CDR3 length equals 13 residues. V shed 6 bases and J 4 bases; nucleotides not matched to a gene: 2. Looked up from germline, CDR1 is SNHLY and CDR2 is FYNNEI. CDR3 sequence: CASRGTGVYGYTF. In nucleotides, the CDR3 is TGTGCCAGCAGAGGGACAGGGGTCTATGGCTACACCTTC.

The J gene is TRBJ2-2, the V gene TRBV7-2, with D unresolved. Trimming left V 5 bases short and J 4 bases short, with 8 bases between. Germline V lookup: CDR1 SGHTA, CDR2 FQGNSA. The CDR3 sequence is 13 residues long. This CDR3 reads CASSPTFTGELFF. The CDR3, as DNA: TGTGCCAGCAGCCCGACTTTCACCGGGGAGCTGTTTTTT. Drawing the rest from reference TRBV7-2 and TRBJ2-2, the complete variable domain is GAGVSQSPSNKVTEKGKDVELRCDPISGHTALYWYRQSLGQGLEFLIYFQGNSAPDKSGLPSDRFSAERTGGSVSTLTIQRTQQEDSAVYLCASSPTFTGELFFGEGSRLTVL.

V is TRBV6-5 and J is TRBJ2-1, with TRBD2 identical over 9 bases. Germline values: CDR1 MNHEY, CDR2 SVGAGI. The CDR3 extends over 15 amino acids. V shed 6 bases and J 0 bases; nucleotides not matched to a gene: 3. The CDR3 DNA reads TGTGCCAGCAGCCTAGCGGGAAGCTCCTACAATGAGCAGTTCTTC. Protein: CASSLAGSSYNEQFF.

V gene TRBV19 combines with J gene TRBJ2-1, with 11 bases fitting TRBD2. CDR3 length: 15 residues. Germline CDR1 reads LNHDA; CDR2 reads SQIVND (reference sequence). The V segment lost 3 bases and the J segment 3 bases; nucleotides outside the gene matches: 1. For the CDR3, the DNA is TGTGCCAGTAGTATGGGACTAGCGGACTACAATGAGCAGTTCTTC. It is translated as CASSMGLADYNEQFF.

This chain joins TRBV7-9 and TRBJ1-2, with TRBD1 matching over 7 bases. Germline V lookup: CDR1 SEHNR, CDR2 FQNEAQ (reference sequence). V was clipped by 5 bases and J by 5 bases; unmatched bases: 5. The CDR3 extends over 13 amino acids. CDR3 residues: CASSRQGRYGYTF. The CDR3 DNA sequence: TGTGCCAGCAGCCGACAGGGAAGGTATGGCTACACCTTC. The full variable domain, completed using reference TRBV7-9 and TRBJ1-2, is DTGVSQNPRHKITKRGQNVTFRCDPISEHNRLYWYRQTLGQGPEFLTYFQNEAQLEKSRLLSDRFSAERPKGSFSTLEIQRTEQGDSAMYLCASSRQGRYGYTFGSGTRLTVV.

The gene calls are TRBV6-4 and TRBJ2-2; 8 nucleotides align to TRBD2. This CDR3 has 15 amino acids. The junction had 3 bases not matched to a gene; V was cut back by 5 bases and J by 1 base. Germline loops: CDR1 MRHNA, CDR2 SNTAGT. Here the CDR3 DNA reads TGTGCCAGCAGTACCACTAGCGGGAACACCGGGGAGCTGTTTTTT. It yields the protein CASSTTSGNTGELFF.